Listed below are T cell receptor beta chains from one sample, sequenced in a study of vaccination and CD4 T cells after COVID-19. One entry per CDR3 protein results from TCRdb running MiXCR on the PCR reads. The sample has 15,000 or so distinct CDR3 sequences, 45% to 50% seen once. Antigen specificity for these receptors is unknown. Sequencing was carried out using CD4+ T cells from blood, cultured in vitro. The receptors stem from a human donor who had recovered from COVID-19. Both conserved end residues are part of each CDR3. Each record gives: J gene, V gene, clone size, D gene, CDR3 protein. The D gene is left open where the match is weak. Clone size is shown for a subset of rows, as once, few, many or a class of expanded clone.

TRBJ1-6	TRBV20-1	NA	NA	CSARGESDLESPLHF
TRBJ1-5	TRBV20-1	few	NA	CSARGPGGQPQHF
TRBJ1-1	TRBV19	NA	NA	CASRRGFRNTEAFF
TRBJ2-7	TRBV6-1	once	NA	CASGREPGRTYEQYF
TRBJ1-2	TRBV2	NA	NA	CASSESKNYGYTF
TRBJ2-7	TRBV2	NA	NA	CASNRADPSYEQYF
TRBJ2-2	TRBV27	few	TRBD2	CASSLFPGGNTGELFF
NA	TRBV6-1	NA	NA	CASSDGQGLGIYEQYF
TRBJ1-2	TRBV19	few	NA	CASSGPTGYGYTF
TRBJ2-7	TRBV6-5	few	TRBD2	CASSSGRSYEQYF
TRBJ1-2	TRBV5-4	NA	TRBD1	CASSRRDSWGYTF
TRBJ1-1	TRBV27	NA	NA	CASSFPDYTEAFF
TRBJ1-1	TRBV6-2/TRBV6-3	NA	NA	CASRPIQGLRDMNTEAFF
TRBJ1-1	TRBV2	NA	NA	CASSESMGATEAFF
TRBJ1-2	TRBV10-3	NA	NA	CAISETDIPSEGYTF
TRBJ1-6	TRBV6-5	NA	NA	CASSYSTGFNSPLHF
TRBJ2-2	TRBV19	few	TRBD1	CASRQGAADTGELFF
TRBJ2-2	TRBV19	NA	NA	CASSIPRTNTGELFF
TRBJ2-2	TRBV6-1	NA	NA	CASSGTVTNSGELFF
TRBJ1-5	TRBV15	few	NA	CATSRGGEVKPQHF
TRBJ2-1	TRBV7-3	NA	TRBD2	CASSLSGSVDEQFF
TRBJ1-2	TRBV21-1	NA	NA	CASSKVGRGGCYGYTF
TRBJ1-5	TRBV19	NA	TRBD1	CASSATGTGKNQPQHF
TRBJ1-5	TRBV12-3/TRBV12-4	NA	NA	CASSWKGLSNQPQHF
TRBJ1-5	TRBV7-8	NA	TRBD1	CASSFRRDSVYAQPQHF
TRBJ1-1	TRBV6-2/TRBV6-3	few	NA	CASSYYGSNTEAFF
TRBJ1-6	TRBV12-3/TRBV12-4	NA	NA	CASSSHRGQYNSPLHF
TRBJ1-1	TRBV11-1	few	NA	CASSFWGREAFF
TRBJ2-2	TRBV7-2	few	NA	CASSLGGGSDGELFF
TRBJ2-7	TRBV6-1	NA	TRBD2	CASSEGSGTSGGEQYF
TRBJ1-2	TRBV19	NA	TRBD1	CASTGGSNYGYTF
TRBJ2-6	TRBV6-2/TRBV6-3	NA	TRBD1	CASSRQGGANVLTF
TRBJ2-3	TRBV25-1	once	TRBD2	CASPTSGITDTQYF
TRBJ1-1	TRBV7-8	few	NA	CASSPWGGANTEAFF
TRBJ2-3	TRBV5-8	NA	NA	CASSQVRGSGTDTQYF
TRBJ1-2	TRBV6-1	NA	NA	CASSEVRGANYGYTF
TRBJ1-1	TRBV20-1	few	NA	CSARGTTGLYGAFF
TRBJ2-1	TRBV20-1	NA	TRBD1	CSAGGTGGPEQFF
TRBJ1-1	TRBV25-1	few	TRBD1	CASSVHGTGVVNTEAFF
TRBJ1-1	TRBV5-1	NA	TRBD1	CASSYQGAGGGTEAFF
TRBJ2-5	TRBV7-6	NA	TRBD2	CASSFGLAGGAHQETQYF
TRBJ2-6	TRBV20-1	once	NA	CSARDSRLVGGANVLTF
TRBJ1-2	TRBV6-1	few	NA	CASSPPGESYRGYTF
TRBJ1-2	TRBV20-1	NA	NA	CSATGGTSAGNYGYTF
TRBJ2-5	TRBV7-9	NA	TRBD2	CASSPAGLGDQYF
TRBJ1-1	TRBV6-1	NA	NA	CASSRGEANTEAFF
TRBJ1-5	TRBV6-5	NA	NA	CASSYVDSNQPQHF
TRBJ1-1	TRBV12-5	NA	NA	CASVKGAENTEAFF
TRBJ2-7	TRBV6-1	NA	TRBD1	CASTLIGTGGSEQYF
TRBJ1-1	TRBV18	NA	NA	CASSPTAVNTEAFF
TRBJ2-1	TRBV19	NA	TRBD2	CASSILETGGVEQFF
TRBJ2-1	TRBV27	NA	TRBD1	CASSRGQGRNEQFF